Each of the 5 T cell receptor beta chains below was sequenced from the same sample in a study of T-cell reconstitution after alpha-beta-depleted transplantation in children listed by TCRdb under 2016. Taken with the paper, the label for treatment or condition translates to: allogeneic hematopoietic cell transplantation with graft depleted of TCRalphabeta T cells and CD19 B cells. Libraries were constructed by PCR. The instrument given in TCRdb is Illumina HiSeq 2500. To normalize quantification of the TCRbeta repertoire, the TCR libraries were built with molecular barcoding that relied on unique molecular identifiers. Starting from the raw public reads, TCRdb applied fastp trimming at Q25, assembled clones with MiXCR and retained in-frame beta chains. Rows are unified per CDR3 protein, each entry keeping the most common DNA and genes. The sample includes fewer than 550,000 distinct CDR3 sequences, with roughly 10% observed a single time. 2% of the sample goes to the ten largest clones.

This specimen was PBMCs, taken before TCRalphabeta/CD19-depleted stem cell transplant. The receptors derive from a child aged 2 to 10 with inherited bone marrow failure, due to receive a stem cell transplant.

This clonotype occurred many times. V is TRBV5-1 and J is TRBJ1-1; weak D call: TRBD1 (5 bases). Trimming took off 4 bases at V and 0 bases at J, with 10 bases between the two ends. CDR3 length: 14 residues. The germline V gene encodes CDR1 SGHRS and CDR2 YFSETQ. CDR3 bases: TGCGCCAGCAGCGATGACAGATTGAACACTGAAGCTTTCTTT. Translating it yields CASSDDRLNTEAFF. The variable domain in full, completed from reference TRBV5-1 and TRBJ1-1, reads KAGVTQTPRYLIKTRGQQVTLSCSPISGHRSVSWYQQTPGQGLQFLFEYFSETQRNKGNFPGRFSGRQFSNSRSEMNVSTLELGDSALYLCASSDDRLNTEAFFGQGTRLTVV.

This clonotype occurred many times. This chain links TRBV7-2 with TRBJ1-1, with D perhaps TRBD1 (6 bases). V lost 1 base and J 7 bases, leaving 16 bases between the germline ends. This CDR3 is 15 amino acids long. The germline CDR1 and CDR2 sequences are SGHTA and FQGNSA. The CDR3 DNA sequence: TGTGCCAGCAGCTTAGAAGGCAGGGACAACTTTGAAGCTTTCTTT. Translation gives CASSLEGRDNFEAFF.

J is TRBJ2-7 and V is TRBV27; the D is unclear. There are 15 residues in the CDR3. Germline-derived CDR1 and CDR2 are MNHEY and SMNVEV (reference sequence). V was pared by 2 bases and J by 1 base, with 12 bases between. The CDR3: CASSLKPARSYEQYF. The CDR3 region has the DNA TGTGCCAGCAGTTTAAAGCCGGCTAGATCCTACGAGCAGTACTTC.

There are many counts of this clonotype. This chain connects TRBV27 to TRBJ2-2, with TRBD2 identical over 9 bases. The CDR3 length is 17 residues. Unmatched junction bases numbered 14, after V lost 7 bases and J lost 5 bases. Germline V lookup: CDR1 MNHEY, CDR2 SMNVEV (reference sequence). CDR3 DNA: TGTGCCAGCATCATGTCTGCGGGAGGGCCGTGGACCGGGGAGCTGTTTTTT. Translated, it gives CASIMSAGGPWTGELFF.

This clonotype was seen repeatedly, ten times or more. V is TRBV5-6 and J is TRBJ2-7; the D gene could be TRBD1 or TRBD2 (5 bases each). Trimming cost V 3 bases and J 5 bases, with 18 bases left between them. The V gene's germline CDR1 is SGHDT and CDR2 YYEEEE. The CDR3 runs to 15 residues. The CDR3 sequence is CASSWGWAGDDEQYF. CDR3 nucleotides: TGTGCCAGCAGCTGGGGATGGGCCGGGGACGACGAGCAGTACTTC.